This T cell receptor beta chain was obtained from a study of Ad26.COV2.S vaccination and SARS-CoV-2 variants. Study conclusions and caveats: The TCR breadth and depth analyses may have produced an underestimate of total T cell responses. Placebo recipients and vaccine recipients were similar in non-spike TCR breadth.

Points on this clone: Its antigen is still unknown.

The protocol was immunoSEQ multiplex PCR, while the TCRdb copy is restricted to in-frame clones and leaves out a portion. The table records about 460,000 clones, 80% to 90% of them present only once. Noted treatment: some 20 received Ad26.COV2.S at low or high dose, single or two shots; about 5 received placebo; per-sample allocation not given. The samples date from day 63 after the first vaccine or placebo injection. CDR1 and CDR2 from the germline V gene are SGHVS and FNYEAQ. V gave up 1 base and J gave up 2 bases, with 12 bases separating them. CDR3 size: 15 residues. This chain links TRBV7-6 with TRBJ2-7; possible D gene TRBD2, 6 bases. This TCR came from a person between 18 and 65 years old who received the Ad26.COV2.S COVID-19 vaccine or a placebo. The material sequenced was peripheral blood, taken in a trial of Ad26.COV2.S vaccine versus placebo. Here the CDR3 DNA reads TGTGCCAGCAGCTTAGTGGCGTCGGGGGCCTACGAGCAGTACTTC. Its translation: CASSLVASGAYEQYF.